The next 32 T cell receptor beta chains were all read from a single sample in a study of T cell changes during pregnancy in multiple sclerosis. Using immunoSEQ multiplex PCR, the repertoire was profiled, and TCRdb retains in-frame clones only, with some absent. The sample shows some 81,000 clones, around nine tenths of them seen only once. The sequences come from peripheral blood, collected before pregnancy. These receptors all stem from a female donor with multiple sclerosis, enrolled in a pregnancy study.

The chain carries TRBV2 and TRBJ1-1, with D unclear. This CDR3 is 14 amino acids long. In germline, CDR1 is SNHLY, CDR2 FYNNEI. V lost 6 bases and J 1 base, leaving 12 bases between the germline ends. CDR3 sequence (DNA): TGTGCCAGCAGCAAAGAGGGAGCGAACACTGAAGCTTTCTTT. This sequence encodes CASSKEGANTEAFF.

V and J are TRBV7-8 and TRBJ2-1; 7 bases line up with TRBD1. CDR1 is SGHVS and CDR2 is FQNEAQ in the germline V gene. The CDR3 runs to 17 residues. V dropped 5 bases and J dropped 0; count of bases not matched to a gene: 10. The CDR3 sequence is CASSPSKTGSSYNEQFF. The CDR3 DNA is TGTGCCAGCAGCCCGAGCAAGACAGGGAGCTCCTACAATGAGCAGTTCTTC.

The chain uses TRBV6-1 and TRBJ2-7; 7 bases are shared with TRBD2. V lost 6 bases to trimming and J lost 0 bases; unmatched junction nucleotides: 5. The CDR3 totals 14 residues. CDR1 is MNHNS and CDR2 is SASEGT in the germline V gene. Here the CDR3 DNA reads TGTGCCAGCAGGGATGGGGGGGGCTCCTACGAGCAGTACTTC. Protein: CASRDGGGSYEQYF.

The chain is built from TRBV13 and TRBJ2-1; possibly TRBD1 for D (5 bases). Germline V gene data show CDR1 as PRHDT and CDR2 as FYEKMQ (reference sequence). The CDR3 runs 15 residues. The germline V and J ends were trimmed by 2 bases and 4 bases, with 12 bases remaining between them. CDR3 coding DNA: TGTGCCAGCAGCTTAACGGCAGGGTCATACAATGAGCAGTTCTTC. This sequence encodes CASSLTAGSYNEQFF.

For the CDR3, the DNA is TGTGCCAGCAGCTTGTGGCGGGGGGGGCACAATGAGCAGTTCTTC. Amino acid sequence: CASSLWRGGHNEQFF. The chain couples TRBV7-2 to TRBJ2-1, with TRBD2 identical over 9 bases. CDR3 length equals 15 residues. Germline loops: CDR1 SGHTA, CDR2 FQGNSA. V shed 3 bases and J 5 bases; nucleotides not matched to a gene: 5. Filled out from reference TRBV7-2 and TRBJ2-1, the complete variable domain reads GAGVSQSPSNKVTEKGKDVELRCDPISGHTALYWYRQSLGQGLEFLIYFQGNSAPDKSGLPSDRFSAERTGGSVSTLTIQRTQQEDSAVYLCASSLWRGGHNEQFFGPGTRLTVL.

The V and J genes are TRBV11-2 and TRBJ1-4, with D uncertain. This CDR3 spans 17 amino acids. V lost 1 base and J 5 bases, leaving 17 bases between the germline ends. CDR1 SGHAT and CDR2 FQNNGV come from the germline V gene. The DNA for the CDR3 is TGTGCCAGCAGCTTAGCGTTGGGCACTTGGATAAATGAAAAACTGTTTTTT. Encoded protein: CASSLALGTWINEKLFF.

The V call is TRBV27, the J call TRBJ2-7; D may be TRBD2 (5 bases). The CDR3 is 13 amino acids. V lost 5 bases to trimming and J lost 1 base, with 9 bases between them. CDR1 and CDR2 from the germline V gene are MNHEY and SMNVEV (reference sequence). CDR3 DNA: TGTGCCAGCAGTAAGGAGGAGTCCTACGAGCAGTACTTC. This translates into CASSKEESYEQYF.

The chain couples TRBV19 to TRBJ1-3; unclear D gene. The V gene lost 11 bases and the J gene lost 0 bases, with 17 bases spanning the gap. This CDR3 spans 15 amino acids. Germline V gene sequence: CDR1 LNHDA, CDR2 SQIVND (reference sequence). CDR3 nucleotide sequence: TGTGCCTCCATCGCCCCAGGCAGCTCTGGAAACACCATATATTTT. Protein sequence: CASIAPGSSGNTIYF. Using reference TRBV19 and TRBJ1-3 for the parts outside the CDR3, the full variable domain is DGGITQSPKYLFRKEGQNVTLSCEQNLNHDAMYWYRQDPGQGLRLIYYSQIVNDFQKGDIAEGYSVSREKKESFPLTVTSAQKNPTAFYLCASIAPGSSGNTIYFGEGSWLTVV.

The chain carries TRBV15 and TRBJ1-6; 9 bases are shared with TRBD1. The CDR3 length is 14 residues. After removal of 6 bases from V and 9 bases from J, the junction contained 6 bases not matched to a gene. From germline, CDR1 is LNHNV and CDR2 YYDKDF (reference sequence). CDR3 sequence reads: CATRRDRVGSPLHF. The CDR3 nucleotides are TGTGCCACCAGGCGGGACAGGGTTGGTTCACCCCTCCACTTT.

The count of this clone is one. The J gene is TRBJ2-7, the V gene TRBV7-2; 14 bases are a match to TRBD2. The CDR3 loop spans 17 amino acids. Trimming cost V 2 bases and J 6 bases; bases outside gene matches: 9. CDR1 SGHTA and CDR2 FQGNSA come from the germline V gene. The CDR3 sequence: CASSLLGTSGGLGEQYF. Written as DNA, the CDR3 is TGTGCCAGCAGCTTACTTGGGACTAGCGGGGGCTTGGGCGAGCAGTACTTC.

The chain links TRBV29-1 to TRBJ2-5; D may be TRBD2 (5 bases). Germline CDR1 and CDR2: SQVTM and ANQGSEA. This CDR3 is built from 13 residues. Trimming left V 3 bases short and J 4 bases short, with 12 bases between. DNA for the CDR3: TGCAGCGTTGATTTAGAGGGAACAGAGACCCAGTACTTC. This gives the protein CSVDLEGTETQYF. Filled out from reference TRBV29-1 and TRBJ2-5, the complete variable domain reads SAVISQKPSRDICQRGTSLTIQCQVDSQVTMMFWYRQQPGQSLTLIATANQGSEATYESGFVIDKFPISRPNLTFSTLTVSNMSPEDSSIYLCSVDLEGTETQYFGPGTRLLVL.

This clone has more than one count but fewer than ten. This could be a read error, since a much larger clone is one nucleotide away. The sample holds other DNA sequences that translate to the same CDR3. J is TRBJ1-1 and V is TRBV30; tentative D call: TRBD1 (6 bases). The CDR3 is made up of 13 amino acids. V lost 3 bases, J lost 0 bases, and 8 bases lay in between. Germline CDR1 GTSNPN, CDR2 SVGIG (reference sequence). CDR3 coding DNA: TGTGCCTGGAGCACAGGGATGAACACTGAAGCTTTCTTT. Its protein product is CAWSTGMNTEAFF.

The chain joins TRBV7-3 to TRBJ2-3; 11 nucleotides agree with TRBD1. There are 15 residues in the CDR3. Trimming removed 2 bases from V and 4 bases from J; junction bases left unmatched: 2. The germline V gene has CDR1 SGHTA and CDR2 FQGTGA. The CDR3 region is CASSLRGQGADTQYF. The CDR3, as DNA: TGTGCCAGCAGCTTACGGGGACAGGGGGCAGATACGCAGTATTTT.

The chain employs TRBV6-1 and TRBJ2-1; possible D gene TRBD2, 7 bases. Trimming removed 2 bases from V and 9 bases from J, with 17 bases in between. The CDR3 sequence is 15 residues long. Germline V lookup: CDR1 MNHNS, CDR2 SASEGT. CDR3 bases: TGTGCCAGCAGTGAACAAGGGGGGGGGCCCCCTGAGCAGTTCTTC. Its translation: CASSEQGGGPPEQFF.

In nucleotides, the CDR3 is TGTGCCAGCGAGGGGAGAGGGGGAGGGAGGGATACGCAGTATTTT. It is translated as CASEGRGGGRDTQYF. The J gene is TRBJ2-3, the V gene TRBV5-4; D might be TRBD2 (7 bases). This CDR3 region has 15 residues. Germline CDR1 and CDR2: SGHNT and YYREEE (reference sequence). V lost 7 bases and J 6 bases, leaving 21 bases between the germline ends.

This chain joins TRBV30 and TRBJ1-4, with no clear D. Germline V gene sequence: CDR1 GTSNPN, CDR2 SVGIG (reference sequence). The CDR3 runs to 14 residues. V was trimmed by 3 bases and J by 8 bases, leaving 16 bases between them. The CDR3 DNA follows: TGTGCCTGGAGCTTCAGCCGACACGCGGAAAAACTGTTTTTT. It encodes CAWSFSRHAEKLFF.

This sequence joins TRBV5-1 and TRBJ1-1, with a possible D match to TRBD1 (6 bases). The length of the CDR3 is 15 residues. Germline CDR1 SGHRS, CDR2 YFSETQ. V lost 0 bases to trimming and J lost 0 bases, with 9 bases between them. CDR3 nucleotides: TGCGCCAGCAGCTTGGGGGCAGGGGTGAACACTGAAGCTTTCTTT. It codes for CASSLGAGVNTEAFF.

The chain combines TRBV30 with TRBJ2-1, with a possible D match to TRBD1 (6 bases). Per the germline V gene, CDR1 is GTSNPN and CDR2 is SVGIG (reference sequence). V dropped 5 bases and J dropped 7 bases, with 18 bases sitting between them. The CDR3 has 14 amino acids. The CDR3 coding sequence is TGTGCCTGGGGGGTGGGGGCCCGTCCAAATGAGCAGTTCTTC. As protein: CAWGVGARPNEQFF.

The CDR3 DNA follows: TGTGCCAGCAGGACCGGGACAGGGGTCTCTGGGGCCAACGTCCTGACTTTC. Its translation is CASRTGTGVSGANVLTF. The chain recombines TRBV27 with TRBJ2-6, with 10 bases identical to TRBD1. V gave up 6 bases and J gave up 0 bases; unmatched junction bases: 5. This CDR3 has 17 residues. Looked up from germline, CDR1 is MNHEY and CDR2 is SMNVEV (reference sequence).

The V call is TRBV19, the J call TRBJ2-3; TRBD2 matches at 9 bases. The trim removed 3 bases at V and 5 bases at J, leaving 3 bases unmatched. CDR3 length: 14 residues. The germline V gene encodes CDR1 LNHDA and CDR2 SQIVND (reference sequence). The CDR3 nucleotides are TGTGCCAGTAGTATCGGACTAGCGCAAGATACGCAGTATTTT. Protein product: CASSIGLAQDTQYF.

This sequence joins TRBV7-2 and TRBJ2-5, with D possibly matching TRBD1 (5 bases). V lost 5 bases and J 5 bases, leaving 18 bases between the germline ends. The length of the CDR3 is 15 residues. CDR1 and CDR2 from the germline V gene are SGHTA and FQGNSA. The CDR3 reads CASSRRQRSRETQYF. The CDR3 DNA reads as TGTGCCAGCAGCCGCCGACAGAGGTCGAGGGAGACCCAGTACTTC.

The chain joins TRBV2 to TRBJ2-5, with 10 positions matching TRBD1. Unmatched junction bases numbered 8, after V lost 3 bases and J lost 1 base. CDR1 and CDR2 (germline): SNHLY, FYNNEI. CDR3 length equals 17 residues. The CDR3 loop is CASSEFRQGATQETQYF. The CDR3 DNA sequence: TGTGCCAGCAGTGAGTTCCGACAGGGGGCGACCCAAGAGACCCAGTACTTC.

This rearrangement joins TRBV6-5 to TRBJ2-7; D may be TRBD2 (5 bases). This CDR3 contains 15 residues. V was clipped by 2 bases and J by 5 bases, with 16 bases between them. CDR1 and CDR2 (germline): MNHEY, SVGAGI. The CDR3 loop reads CASSYSGLFLDEQYF. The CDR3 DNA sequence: TGTGCCAGCAGTTACAGCGGACTGTTTCTTGACGAGCAGTACTTC.

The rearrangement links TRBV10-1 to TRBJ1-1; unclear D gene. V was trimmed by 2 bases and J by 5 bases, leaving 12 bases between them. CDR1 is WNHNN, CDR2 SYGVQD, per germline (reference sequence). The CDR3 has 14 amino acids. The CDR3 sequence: CASSEGRPGTEAFF. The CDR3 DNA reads TGCGCCAGCAGTGAGGGACGCCCGGGGACTGAAGCTTTCTTT.

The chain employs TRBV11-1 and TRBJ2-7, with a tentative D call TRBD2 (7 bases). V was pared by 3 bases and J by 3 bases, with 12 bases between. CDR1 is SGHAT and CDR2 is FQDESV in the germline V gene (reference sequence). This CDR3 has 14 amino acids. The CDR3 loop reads CASSFGGALYEQYF. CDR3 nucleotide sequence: TGTGCCAGCAGCTTTGGGGGGGCCCTCTACGAGCAGTACTTC.

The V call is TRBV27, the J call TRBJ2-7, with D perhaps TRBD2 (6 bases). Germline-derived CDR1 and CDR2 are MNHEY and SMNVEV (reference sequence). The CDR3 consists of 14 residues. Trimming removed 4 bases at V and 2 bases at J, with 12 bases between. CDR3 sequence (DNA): TGTGCCAGCAGTTGGGGGACGGGGGCCTACGAGCAGTACTTC. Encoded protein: CASSWGTGAYEQYF.

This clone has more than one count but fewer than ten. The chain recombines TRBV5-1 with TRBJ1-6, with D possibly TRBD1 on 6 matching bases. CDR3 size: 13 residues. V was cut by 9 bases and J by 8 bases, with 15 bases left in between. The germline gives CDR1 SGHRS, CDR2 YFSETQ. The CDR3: CATREGVDSPLHF. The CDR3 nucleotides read TGCGCCACGAGGGAGGGGGTTGATTCACCCCTCCACTTT.

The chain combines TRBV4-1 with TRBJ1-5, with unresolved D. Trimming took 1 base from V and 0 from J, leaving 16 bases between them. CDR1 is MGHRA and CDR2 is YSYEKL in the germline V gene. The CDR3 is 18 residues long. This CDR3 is CASSQAFRAGVSNQPQHF. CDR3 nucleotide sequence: TGCGCCAGCAGCCAAGCTTTCAGAGCGGGCGTTAGCAATCAGCCCCAGCATTTT.

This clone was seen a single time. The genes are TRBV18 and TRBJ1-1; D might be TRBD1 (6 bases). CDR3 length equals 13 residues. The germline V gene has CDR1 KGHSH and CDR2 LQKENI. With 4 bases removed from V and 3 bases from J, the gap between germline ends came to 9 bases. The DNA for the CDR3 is TGTGCCAGCTCACAACAGGGTCACACTGAAGCTTTCTTT. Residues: CASSQQGHTEAFF.

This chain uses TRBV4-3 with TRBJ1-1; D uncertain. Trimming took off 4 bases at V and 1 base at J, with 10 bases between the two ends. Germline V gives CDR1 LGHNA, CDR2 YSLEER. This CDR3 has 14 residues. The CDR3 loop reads CASSRGPTNTEAFF. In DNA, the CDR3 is TGCGCCAGCAGCCGCGGGCCAACGAACACTGAAGCTTTCTTT.

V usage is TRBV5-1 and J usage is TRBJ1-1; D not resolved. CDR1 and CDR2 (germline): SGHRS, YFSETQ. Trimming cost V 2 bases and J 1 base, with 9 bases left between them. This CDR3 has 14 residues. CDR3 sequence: CASSFQVTNTEAFF. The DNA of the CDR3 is TGCGCCAGCAGCTTCCAGGTTACGAACACTGAAGCTTTCTTT.

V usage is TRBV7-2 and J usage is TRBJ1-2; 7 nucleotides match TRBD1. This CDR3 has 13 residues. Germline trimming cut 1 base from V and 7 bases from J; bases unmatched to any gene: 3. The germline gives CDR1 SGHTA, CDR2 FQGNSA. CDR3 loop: CASSLVGGGGYTF. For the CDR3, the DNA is TGTGCCAGCAGCTTAGTAGGGGGCGGTGGCTACACCTTC. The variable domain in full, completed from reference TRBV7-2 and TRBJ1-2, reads GAGVSQSPSNKVTEKGKDVELRCDPISGHTALYWYRQSLGQGLEFLIYFQGNSAPDKSGLPSDRFSAERTGGSVSTLTIQRTQQEDSAVYLCASSLVGGGGYTFGSGTRLTVV.